This TCR beta chain was sequenced for a study of T cells in Graves' hyperthyroidism and ophthalmopathy. CDR3 length equals 17 residues. Germline V gene sequence: CDR1 LGHDT, CDR2 YNNKEL (reference sequence). The J segment lost 5 bases and the V segment lost 0 bases, leaving 8 bases of the junction unmatched. There were TCR beta CDR3 regions amplified from RNA transcripts. When the TCR CDR3 underwent first-round RT-PCR, the HTBI primer set was used. Each CDR3 protein is one row after TCRdb ran MiXCR on the multiplex PCR reads. The repertoire has 500,000 to 600,000 distinct CDR3 sequences, roughly 21% of them found once; the top ten carry around 50%.

The gene calls are TRBV3-1 and TRBJ2-1; 9 nucleotides line up with TRBD2. The specimen sequenced was blood. This clonotype was obtained from a man aged 40-55 years with Graves' ophthalmopathy. CDR3 region: CASSQEIAGGPHNEQFF. In DNA form, the CDR3 reads TGTGCCAGCAGCCAAGAAATTGCGGGGGGGCCACACAATGAGCAGTTCTTC.